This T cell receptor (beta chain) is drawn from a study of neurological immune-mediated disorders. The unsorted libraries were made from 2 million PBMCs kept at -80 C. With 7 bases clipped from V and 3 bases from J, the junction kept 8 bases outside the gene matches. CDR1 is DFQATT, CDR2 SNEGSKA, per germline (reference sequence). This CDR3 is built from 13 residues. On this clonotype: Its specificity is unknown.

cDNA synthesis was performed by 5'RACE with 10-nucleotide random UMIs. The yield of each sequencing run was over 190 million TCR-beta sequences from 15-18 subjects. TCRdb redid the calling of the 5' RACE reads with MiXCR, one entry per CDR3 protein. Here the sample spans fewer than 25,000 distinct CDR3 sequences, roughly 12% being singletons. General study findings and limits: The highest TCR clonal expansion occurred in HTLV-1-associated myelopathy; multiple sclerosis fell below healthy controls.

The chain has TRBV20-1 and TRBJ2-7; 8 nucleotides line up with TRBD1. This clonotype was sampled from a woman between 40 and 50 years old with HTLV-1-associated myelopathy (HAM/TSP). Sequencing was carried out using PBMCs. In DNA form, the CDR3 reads TGCAGTGGTTCAGGGGGCAGGGGCTACGAGCAGTACTTC. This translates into CSGSGGRGYEQYF.